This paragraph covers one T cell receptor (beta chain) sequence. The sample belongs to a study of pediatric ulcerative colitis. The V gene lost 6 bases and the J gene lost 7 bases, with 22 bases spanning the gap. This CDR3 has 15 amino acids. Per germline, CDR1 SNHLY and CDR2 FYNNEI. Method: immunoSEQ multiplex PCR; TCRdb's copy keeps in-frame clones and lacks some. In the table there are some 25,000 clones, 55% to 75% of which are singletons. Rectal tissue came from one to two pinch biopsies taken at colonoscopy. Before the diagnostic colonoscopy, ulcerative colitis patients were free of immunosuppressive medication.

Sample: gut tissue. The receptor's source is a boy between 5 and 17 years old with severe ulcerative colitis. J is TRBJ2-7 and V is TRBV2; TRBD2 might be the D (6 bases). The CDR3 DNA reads TGTGCCAGCAGCCGAGGCGGGGTAGGGGAGGTGGAGCAGTACTTC. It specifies CASSRGGVGEVEQYF.